This is a list of T cell receptor beta chains from one sample in a study of response to subunit inactivated influenza vaccine. MiXCR, run by TCRdb on the RT-PCR reads, gives a single entry per CDR3 protein. Among about 500,000 distinct CDR3 sequences listed, 15% to 20% were seen once. The specimen comprised CD4+ T cells sorted from PBMCs, sampled less than 30 months after vaccination. The receptors stem from a man aged 50 to 69 who received an inactivated influenza vaccine. The CDR3 runs from the conserved cysteine through the conserved F or W. D genes are given only for firm matches. Only part of the rows carry a size: once, few, many, or a class if the clone is expanded.

CDR3nt: TGCGCCAGCAGATCCGGGACTTCCTCCGGGTATGAGCAGTTCTTC
CDR3aa: CASRSGTSSGYEQFF
d_gene: .
abundance: many
j_gene: TRBJ2-1
v_gene: TRBV5-1

CDR3nt: TGTGCCAGCAGCACCGGGACTAGCGGGAGCTCCTACAATGAGCAGTTCTTC
CDR3aa: CASSTGTSGSSYNEQFF
d_gene: TRBD2
abundance: few
j_gene: TRBJ2-1
v_gene: TRBV11-2

CDR3nt: TGCAGTGCTAGAGATATAGGACAGGGGGCGAACACTGAAGCTTTCTTT
CDR3aa: CSARDIGQGANTEAFF
d_gene: TRBD1
abundance: .
j_gene: TRBJ1-1
v_gene: TRBV20-1

CDR3nt: TGTGCCAGCAGTGAAAACCGTAGAGAGACCCAGTACTTC
CDR3aa: CASSENRRETQYF
d_gene: .
abundance: .
j_gene: TRBJ2-5
v_gene: TRBV2

CDR3nt: TGTGCCAGCAGCCCGGGATCGACAGCAAATCAGCCCCAGCATTTT
CDR3aa: CASSPGSTANQPQHF
d_gene: .
abundance: few
j_gene: TRBJ1-5
v_gene: TRBV6-1

CDR3nt: TGCGCCAGCAGCTTGAAGGGACTGGTACAAGAGACCCAGTACTTC
CDR3aa: CASSLKGLVQETQYF
d_gene: .
abundance: few
j_gene: TRBJ2-5
v_gene: TRBV5-1

CDR3nt: TGTGCCAGCAGTTTATCCCCGGGACTAGTCTACAATGAGCAGTTCTTC
CDR3aa: CASSLSPGLVYNEQFF
d_gene: TRBD2
abundance: few
j_gene: TRBJ2-1
v_gene: TRBV27

CDR3nt: TGCAGCGCCCACAGGGGAGTGGGCGCTGAAGCTTTCTTT
CDR3aa: CSAHRGVGAEAFF
d_gene: TRBD1
abundance: .
j_gene: TRBJ1-1
v_gene: TRBV29-1

CDR3nt: TGCAGTGCTCTTAGCGGGAGTTTCGGGACCCAGTACTTC
CDR3aa: CSALSGSFGTQYF
d_gene: TRBD2
abundance: few
j_gene: TRBJ2-5
v_gene: TRBV20-1

CDR3nt: TGCGCCAGCAGCTTGGGTAGCGTTGCAGATACGCAGTATTTT
CDR3aa: CASSLGSVADTQYF
d_gene: .
abundance: few
j_gene: TRBJ2-3
v_gene: TRBV5-1

CDR3nt: TGCGCCAGCAGCTCGCAAACGACAGGATCTGGAAACACCATATATTTT
CDR3aa: CASSSQTTGSGNTIYF
d_gene: .
abundance: .
j_gene: TRBJ1-3
v_gene: TRBV5-1

CDR3nt: TGCGCCAGCAGCCAAGATATTTCGCGGGCCGCGGTCTATGGCTACACCTTC
CDR3aa: CASSQDISRAAVYGYTF
d_gene: .
abundance: once
j_gene: TRBJ1-2
v_gene: TRBV4-3

CDR3nt: TGTGCCAGCAGTCTACGGGATCAGCCCCAGCATTTT
CDR3aa: CASSLRDQPQHF
d_gene: .
abundance: .
j_gene: TRBJ1-5
v_gene: TRBV6-6

CDR3nt: TGTGCCAGCAGCCAGATGGCGGGGGCGAAGAATGAGCAGTTCTTC
CDR3aa: CASSQMAGAKNEQFF
d_gene: .
abundance: once
j_gene: TRBJ2-1
v_gene: TRBV3-1

CDR3nt: TGTGCCAGCAGCTATGAGCGGTCCACCGGGGAGCTGTTTTTT
CDR3aa: CASSYERSTGELFF
d_gene: .
abundance: .
j_gene: TRBJ2-2
v_gene: TRBV5-6

CDR3nt: TGCGCCAGCAGCGGGGGGACAGGGAGCGCGGAGACCCAGTACTTC
CDR3aa: CASSGGTGSAETQYF
d_gene: TRBD1
abundance: .
j_gene: TRBJ2-5
v_gene: TRBV5-1

CDR3nt: TGCAGCGTTGAAGATGGGACAGGGGTGAATGAGCAGTTCTTC
CDR3aa: CSVEDGTGVNEQFF
d_gene: TRBD1
abundance: few
j_gene: TRBJ2-1
v_gene: TRBV29-1

CDR3nt: TGTGCCAGCAGCTTCGGACAGCCCTCCTACGAGCAGTACTTC
CDR3aa: CASSFGQPSYEQYF
d_gene: .
abundance: .
j_gene: TRBJ2-7
v_gene: TRBV7-2

CDR3nt: TGCGCCAGCAGCCCGGGACAAGCCAATCAGCCCCAGCATTTT
CDR3aa: CASSPGQANQPQHF
d_gene: .
abundance: many
j_gene: TRBJ1-5
v_gene: TRBV5-1

CDR3nt: TGTGCCAGCAGGACTGTTGGGACTGAAGCTTTCTTT
CDR3aa: CASRTVGTEAFF
d_gene: .
abundance: .
j_gene: TRBJ1-1
v_gene: TRBV6-5

CDR3nt: TGTGCCAGCAGCCCCGCGTGGACAGGCGGGGAGCTGTTTTTT
CDR3aa: CASSPAWTGGELFF
d_gene: TRBD1
abundance: many
j_gene: TRBJ2-2
v_gene: TRBV7-2

CDR3nt: TGCGCCAGCAGCTTGGGGACAGGGAGCGAAGAGACCCAGTACTTC
CDR3aa: CASSLGTGSEETQYF
d_gene: TRBD1
abundance: .
j_gene: TRBJ2-5
v_gene: TRBV5-1

CDR3nt: TGTGCCATCAGTGATCGGGACAGCCCCTACGAGCAGTACTTC
CDR3aa: CAISDRDSPYEQYF
d_gene: TRBD1
abundance: .
j_gene: TRBJ2-7
v_gene: TRBV10-3

CDR3nt: TGTGCCAGCAGCGTAGGGTCCAGGACCTTCAACGAGCAGTACTTC
CDR3aa: CASSVGSRTFNEQYF
d_gene: .
abundance: .
j_gene: TRBJ2-7
v_gene: TRBV9

CDR3nt: TGTGCCAGCAGCTTAGAGACTAGCCTGTCCCATGAGCAGTTCTTC
CDR3aa: CASSLETSLSHEQFF
d_gene: TRBD2
abundance: .
j_gene: TRBJ2-1
v_gene: TRBV11-2

CDR3nt: TGCAGTGCTAGAACTTCGAAAAATCAGCCCCAGCATTTT
CDR3aa: CSARTSKNQPQHF
d_gene: .
abundance: .
j_gene: TRBJ1-5
v_gene: TRBV20-1

CDR3nt: TGTGCCAGCAGTTCCACAGGGTTTTCTAAGCTGTTTTTT
CDR3aa: CASSSTGFSKLFF
d_gene: .
abundance: few
j_gene: TRBJ2-2
v_gene: TRBV12-3/TRBV12-4

CDR3nt: TGTGCCAGCGAACTGGCTATGGGAAACACCATATATTTT
CDR3aa: CASELAMGNTIYF
d_gene: .
abundance: .
j_gene: TRBJ1-3
v_gene: TRBV12-3/TRBV12-4

CDR3nt: TGTGCCTCCAGTGATTCGGTGAGAGGGAGTGGGGCCTACAATGAGCAGTTCTTC
CDR3aa: CASSDSVRGSGAYNEQFF
d_gene: .
abundance: few
j_gene: TRBJ2-1
v_gene: TRBV24-1

CDR3nt: TGTGCCAGCAGTCAAAAAGGGGGGAGTGAAGCTTTCTTT
CDR3aa: CASSQKGGSEAFF
d_gene: .
abundance: .
j_gene: TRBJ1-1
v_gene: TRBV12-3/TRBV12-4

CDR3nt: TGCAGCGACCGGACTAGCCGCGAGACCCAGTACTTC
CDR3aa: CSDRTSRETQYF
d_gene: TRBD2
abundance: few
j_gene: TRBJ2-5
v_gene: TRBV29-1

CDR3nt: TGCGCCAGCAGCACACAGGGGGCTTACAATGAGCAGTTCTTC
CDR3aa: CASSTQGAYNEQFF
d_gene: TRBD1
abundance: many
j_gene: TRBJ2-1
v_gene: TRBV5-1

CDR3nt: TGCAGTCTTCGCACGAACTACGAGCAGTACTTC
CDR3aa: CSLRTNYEQYF
d_gene: .
abundance: .
j_gene: TRBJ2-7
v_gene: TRBV20-1

CDR3nt: TGCGCCAGCAGCCAACAGACAGGGGGTTGGGGCTATGGCTACACCTTC
CDR3aa: CASSQQTGGWGYGYTF
d_gene: TRBD1
abundance: .
j_gene: TRBJ1-2
v_gene: TRBV4-3

CDR3nt: TGCAGTGCTAGAGCCGGACGGACCTATAATTCACCCCTCCACTTT
CDR3aa: CSARAGRTYNSPLHF
d_gene: .
abundance: .
j_gene: TRBJ1-6
v_gene: TRBV20-1

CDR3nt: TGTGCCACCAGCAGAGTGCGAGCGTACTACAATGAGCAGTTCTTC
CDR3aa: CATSRVRAYYNEQFF
d_gene: .
abundance: .
j_gene: TRBJ2-1
v_gene: TRBV15

CDR3nt: TGTGCCAGCAGCGGACAGGGGAGGGTCCGTTATACGCAGTATTTT
CDR3aa: CASSGQGRVRYTQYF
d_gene: TRBD1
abundance: few
j_gene: TRBJ2-3
v_gene: TRBV7-9

CDR3nt: TGTGCCAGCAGCTTGAATCTTCGGACTAGCCATTACAATGAGCAGTTCTTC
CDR3aa: CASSLNLRTSHYNEQFF
d_gene: TRBD2
abundance: .
j_gene: TRBJ2-1
v_gene: TRBV5-6

CDR3nt: TGTGCCAGCAGCCCCTACAGGGGTGGAGGGGGCAGAGATACGCAGTATTTT
CDR3aa: CASSPYRGGGGRDTQYF
d_gene: .
abundance: few
j_gene: TRBJ2-3
v_gene: TRBV21-1

CDR3nt: TGTGCCAGCAGTCCGAGACGGCCGGGGCAGTTCTTC
CDR3aa: CASSPRRPGQFF
d_gene: .
abundance: .
j_gene: TRBJ2-1
v_gene: TRBV6-2/TRBV6-3

CDR3nt: TGTGCCAGCAGCCAAGGACTAGCCGGGGAGCTGTTTTTT
CDR3aa: CASSQGLAGELFF
d_gene: .
abundance: few
j_gene: TRBJ2-2
v_gene: TRBV3-1

CDR3nt: TGCAGCGTTGAAGATATCAACAGGGGAGGCACAGATACGCAGTATTTT
CDR3aa: CSVEDINRGGTDTQYF
d_gene: TRBD1
abundance: .
j_gene: TRBJ2-3
v_gene: TRBV29-1

CDR3nt: TGTGCCAGCAGTAAATCGCGGGGGGCCTACTACAATGAGCAGTTCTTC
CDR3aa: CASSKSRGAYYNEQFF
d_gene: TRBD2
abundance: .
j_gene: TRBJ2-1
v_gene: TRBV6-2/TRBV6-3

CDR3nt: TGCGCCAGCAGGACCCCTGGGGCCAACGTCCTGACTTTC
CDR3aa: CASRTPGANVLTF
d_gene: .
abundance: few
j_gene: TRBJ2-6
v_gene: TRBV10-2

CDR3nt: TGCGCCAGCAAATCTTTTTATCAGGATCCTTATTCACCCCTCCACTTT
CDR3aa: CASKSFYQDPYSPLHF
d_gene: .
abundance: many
j_gene: TRBJ1-6
v_gene: TRBV4-3

CDR3nt: TGTGCCACCAGCAGAGCTACCATCAGGAGCTCCTACGAGCAGTACTTC
CDR3aa: CATSRATIRSSYEQYF
d_gene: .
abundance: many
j_gene: TRBJ2-7
v_gene: TRBV15

CDR3nt: TGCAGTGCTAGAGTGGGGACTAGCGGATACACAGATACGCAGTATTTT
CDR3aa: CSARVGTSGYTDTQYF
d_gene: TRBD2
abundance: many
j_gene: TRBJ2-3
v_gene: TRBV20-1

CDR3nt: TGTGCCAGCAGTGTCGCGGTGGACAACAATGAGCAGTTCTTC
CDR3aa: CASSVAVDNNEQFF
d_gene: .
abundance: few
j_gene: TRBJ2-1
v_gene: TRBV12-3/TRBV12-4

CDR3nt: TGCGCCAGCAGCCAATATCTCCTCCAAGAGACCCAGTACTTC
CDR3aa: CASSQYLLQETQYF
d_gene: .
abundance: few
j_gene: TRBJ2-5
v_gene: TRBV4-3

CDR3nt: TGCAGTGCTAGAGGGGGGCGGGAGACCCAGTACTTC
CDR3aa: CSARGGRETQYF
d_gene: .
abundance: few
j_gene: TRBJ2-5
v_gene: TRBV20-1

CDR3nt: TGTGCCAGCAGTTTCGAAGGGAACACTGAAGCTTTCTTT
CDR3aa: CASSFEGNTEAFF
d_gene: .
abundance: few
j_gene: TRBJ1-1
v_gene: TRBV12-3/TRBV12-4

CDR3nt: TGTGCCATCAGTGAGTCGAAGGCGGCACCTTGGACTAGCGGGCCTACCTACGAGCAGTACTTC
CDR3aa: CAISESKAAPWTSGPTYEQYF
d_gene: TRBD2
abundance: few
j_gene: TRBJ2-7
v_gene: TRBV10-3

CDR3nt: TGTGCCAGCACCAGACTAGCGGGATCACGCGATGAGCAGTTCTTC
CDR3aa: CASTRLAGSRDEQFF
d_gene: TRBD2
abundance: .
j_gene: TRBJ2-1
v_gene: TRBV11-2

CDR3nt: TGTGCCAGCAGCTTAGTTCCGTTACTAGCGGGAGGTTTCTACGAGCAGTACTTC
CDR3aa: CASSLVPLLAGGFYEQYF
d_gene: TRBD2
abundance: .
j_gene: TRBJ2-7
v_gene: TRBV11-2

CDR3nt: TGTGCCAGCAGTTTTAACCAGGAAAAAACAGATACGCAGTATTTT
CDR3aa: CASSFNQEKTDTQYF
d_gene: .
abundance: .
j_gene: TRBJ2-3
v_gene: TRBV28